Here is one T cell receptor beta chain with its context. CDR1 and CDR2 from the germline V gene are SQVTM and ANQGSEA. J was trimmed by 6 bases and V by 5 bases; bases with no gene match: 5. This CDR3 is 13 amino acids long. These data come from a study of blood T cell repertoires in COVID-19. Turning to the study itself: COVID-19 samples from acute and convalescent phases originated in the United States, Italy and Spain. PBMCs, B-cell-depleted T cells, or T cells were the source of the cDNA or gDNA that made up the material.

TCRdb's table, derived via immunoSEQ multiplex PCR, lists solely in-frame clones and lacks some. This sample yields 130,000 to 150,000 clones, of which 80% to 85% are seen a single time; about 40% belongs to the top ten. Sequencing used peripheral blood. The chain combines TRBV29-1 with TRBJ1-5; 9 nucleotides agree with TRBD1. The sequence was collected from a human donor in a cohort sampled during active COVID-19. The CDR3 DNA is TGCAGCGTTCGGGACAGGGAAGGTCAGCCCCAGCATTTT. Translation gives CSVRDREGQPQHF.